Below are 16 T cell receptor beta chains sequenced from a single sample in a study of OX40 agonist ivuxolimab in advanced cancers. The assay was immunoSEQ multiplex PCR, and TCRdb's table has in-frame clones only and misses some. The table has about 82,000 clones, approximately 85% seen once. Sequenced material: CD4+ or CD8+ T cells sorted from blood, taken in a trial of the OX40 agonist ivuxolimab. The receptors shown here come from an adult with an advanced solid tumor such as melanoma, head and neck, liver or kidney cancer.

The gene calls are TRBV12-5 and TRBJ1-6; no firm D call. The germline gives CDR1 LGHNT, CDR2 FRNRAP. The CDR3 is 14 residues long. V was trimmed by 2 bases and J by 9 bases, leaving 11 bases between them. CDR3: CASGLSGMGSPLHF. The CDR3 nucleotides read TGTGCTAGTGGTTTGTCTGGAATGGGTTCACCCCTCCACTTT.

In DNA form, the CDR3 reads TGTGCCAGCACCGTAAGGGACAGGGCCGGCGAGCAGTACTTC. This sequence encodes CASTVRDRAGEQYF. V gene TRBV27 combines with J gene TRBJ2-7; TRBD1 agrees at 9 bases. The CDR3 loop spans 14 amino acids. Unmatched junction bases numbered 10, after V lost 7 bases and J lost 6 bases. Looked up from germline, CDR1 is MNHEY and CDR2 is SMNVEV (reference sequence).

This clone was seen a single time. V and J are TRBV5-4 and TRBJ1-2, with a possible D match to TRBD1 (5 bases). Germline V gene sequence: CDR1 SGHNT, CDR2 YYREEE (reference sequence). The V end lost 4 bases, the J end lost 5 bases, and 12 bases lay between the germline ends. The CDR3 spans 13 residues. The CDR3 is CASSPQGGYGYTF. The CDR3 nucleotides read TGTGCCAGCAGCCCCCAGGGCGGATATGGCTACACCTTC. The entire variable domain, with the rest obtained from reference TRBV5-4 and TRBJ1-2, is as follows: ETGVTQSPTHLIKTRGQQVTLRCSSQSGHNTVSWYQQALGQGPQFIFQYYREEENGRGNFPPRFSGLQFPNYSSELNVNALELDDSALYLCASSPQGGYGYTFGSGTRLTVV.

This clone was detected once. The gene calls are TRBV7-3 and TRBJ2-3; maybe TRBD1 (6 bases). V lost 6 bases, J lost 14 bases, and 21 bases lay in between. The germline CDR1 and CDR2 sequences are SGHTA and FQGTGA. CDR3 length: 13 amino acids. The CDR3 DNA sequence: TGTGCCAGCAGTGAGGCCGTACAGGGTCACGTGTATTTT. It translates to CASSEAVQGHVYF.

In its sample, this clone was seen once. V and J are TRBV9 and TRBJ2-3, with D perhaps TRBD1 or TRBD2 (7 bases each). The CDR3 length is 15 residues. Germline V gene sequence: CDR1 SGDLS, CDR2 YYNGEE. Trimming pared 4 bases from V and 2 bases from J, leaving 14 bases between. For the CDR3, the DNA is TGTGCCAGCAGCCCAGGGGGGGCCAACACAGATACGCAGTATTTT. Its protein is CASSPGGANTDTQYF.

The chain carries TRBV6-1 and TRBJ1-1; D uncertain. CDR1 and CDR2 from the germline V gene are MNHNS and SASEGT. V lost 4 bases and J 4 bases, leaving 7 bases between the germline ends. CDR3 length: 12 amino acids. CDR3 DNA sequence: TGTGCCAGCAGTGTCTGGGGCACTGAAGCTTTCTTT. This gives the protein CASSVWGTEAFF.

This clone was observed once. The rearrangement joins TRBV18 to TRBJ1-5; 7 bases map to TRBD1. V gave up 4 bases and J gave up 0 bases; unmatched junction bases: 6. Germline CDR1 is KGHSH and CDR2 is LQKENI. The CDR3 extends over 16 amino acids. This CDR3 reads CASSRTGGHSNQPQHF. The CDR3 bases are TGTGCCAGCTCACGGACAGGCGGCCATAGCAATCAGCCCCAGCATTTT.

The chain has TRBV6-5 and TRBJ2-7; possible D gene TRBD2, 7 bases. Trimming left V 7 bases short and J 6 bases short, with 19 bases between. Germline-derived CDR1 and CDR2 are MNHEY and SVGAGI. The CDR3 runs to 14 residues. DNA of the CDR3: TGTGCCAGCAACCTCTTGGGGGGGGCGTCCGAGCAGTACTTC. Translated: CASNLLGGASEQYF.

The rearrangement links TRBV28 to TRBJ2-3, with 13 bases lining up with TRBD2. V lost 11 bases, J lost 1 base, and 12 bases stayed unmatched. Germline CDR1 MDHEN, CDR2 SYDVKM. The CDR3 runs to 17 residues. CDR3 sequence (DNA): TGTGCCGGACAGCGAGGGACTAGCGGGGTAGGCACAGATACGCAGTATTTT. Translated, it gives CAGQRGTSGVGTDTQYF.

The chain employs TRBV7-3 and TRBJ2-2; no definite D call. Germline loops: CDR1 SGHTA, CDR2 FQGTGA. The CDR3 spans 14 residues. V was clipped by 4 bases and J by 4 bases, with 10 bases between them. The CDR3 nucleotides are TGTGCCAGCAGCTCCGATAGGTCCACCGGGGAGCTGTTTTTT. Translation gives CASSSDRSTGELFF.

The genes are TRBV27 and TRBJ1-6, with a weak D call TRBD1 (5 bases). Germline V gives CDR1 MNHEY, CDR2 SMNVEV (reference sequence). Deletions cut 2 bases from V and 0 bases from J, with 20 bases between. This CDR3 contains 20 residues. DNA for the CDR3: TGTGCCAGCAGTTTAATAGCCCTTCGCAGGGCGAGCTCCTATAATTCACCCCTCCACTTT. Amino acids: CASSLIALRRASSYNSPLHF.

The chain employs TRBV16 and TRBJ1-1, with D unclear. CDR1 is KGHSY and CDR2 is FQNENV in the germline V gene. The CDR3 sequence is 14 residues long. Deletions cut 0 bases from V and 5 bases from J, with 10 bases between. The CDR3 reads CASSQSRQRTEAFF. CDR3 coding DNA: TGTGCCAGCAGCCAATCACGGCAGCGGACTGAAGCTTTCTTT.

The chain links TRBV11-3 to TRBJ2-2, with D perhaps matching TRBD1 (7 bases). Germline CDR1 and CDR2: SGHNT and YENEEA. Trimming pared 3 bases from V and 4 bases from J, leaving 15 bases between. This CDR3 has 16 residues. The CDR3 loop reads CASSLLTGEATGELFF. In DNA form, the CDR3 reads TGTGCCAGCAGCTTGTTAACAGGGGAGGCCACCGGGGAGCTGTTTTTT.

This rearrangement joins TRBV19 to TRBJ1-6; no definite D call. The length of the CDR3 is 13 residues. The germline V and J ends were trimmed by 6 bases and 4 bases, with 7 bases remaining between them. CDR1 LNHDA and CDR2 SQIVND come from the germline V gene (reference sequence). This chain's CDR3 is CASRDPYNSPLHF. The DNA of the CDR3 is TGTGCCAGTAGGGACCCTTATAATTCACCCCTCCACTTT.

The J gene is TRBJ2-3, the V gene TRBV5-4, with TRBD2 matching 9 bases. V shed 2 bases, J shed 4 bases, and the junction held 14 bases outside the gene matches. The germline CDR1 and CDR2 sequences are SGHNT and YYREEE (reference sequence). The CDR3 is 18 amino acids. CDR3 residues: CASSFKSTSGGIADTQYF. CDR3 in DNA: TGTGCCAGCAGCTTCAAGTCTACCAGCGGGGGGATCGCAGATACGCAGTATTTT. Using reference TRBV5-4 and TRBJ2-3 for the parts outside the CDR3, the full variable domain is ETGVTQSPTHLIKTRGQQVTLRCSSQSGHNTVSWYQQALGQGPQFIFQYYREEENGRGNFPPRFSGLQFPNYSSELNVNALELDDSALYLCASSFKSTSGGIADTQYFGPGTRLTVL.

The J gene is TRBJ1-4, the V gene TRBV30; D is unresolved. Germline CDR1 GTSNPN, CDR2 SVGIG (reference sequence). This CDR3 has 15 residues. Trimming removed 0 bases at V and 4 bases at J, with 12 bases between. In DNA form, the CDR3 reads TGTGCCTGGAGTGTACATTCCGGAAATAATGAAAAACTGTTTTTT. Its protein is CAWSVHSGNNEKLFF.